Below, 14 T cell receptor beta chains from the same sample are listed, as sequenced in a study of blood T cell repertoires in COVID-19. Sequencing was performed with immunoSEQ multiplex PCR; in TCRdb, only in-frame clones are kept and a portion is missing. Among 25,000 to 35,000 clones listed, roughly nine tenths were seen once. Sequencing used peripheral blood. These receptors originate from a man between 65 and 85 years old with active or convalescent COVID-19.

V and J are TRBV7-2 and TRBJ1-6, with D perhaps TRBD1 (6 bases). The V gene's germline CDR1 is SGHTA and CDR2 FQGNSA. The germline V and J ends were trimmed by 3 bases and 6 bases, with 9 bases remaining between them. The CDR3 runs to 14 residues. CDR3 DNA sequence: TGTGCCAGCAGCTTCACAGGGCCTAATTCACCCCTCCACTTT. Its translation: CASSFTGPNSPLHF.

The rearrangement links TRBV7-9 to TRBJ1-5, with D maybe TRBD1 (5 bases). The V and J ends lost 5 bases and 2 bases respectively, with 16 bases between them. Germline-derived CDR1 and CDR2 are SEHNR and FQNEAQ (reference sequence). The CDR3 has 16 amino acids. The chain's CDR3 is CASSLGRGSGNQPQHF. The DNA of the CDR3 is TGTGCCAGCAGCCTAGGGAGGGGCTCTGGCAATCAGCCCCAGCATTTT.

J is TRBJ2-2 and V is TRBV3-1 (or the pseudogene TRBV3-2), with TRBD1 as a possible D gene (6 bases). This CDR3 region has 16 residues. The V gene lost 1 base and the J gene lost 4 bases, with 13 bases spanning the gap. Germline V lookup: CDR1 LGHDT, CDR2 YNNKEL (reference sequence). Written as DNA, the CDR3 is TGTGCCAGCAGCCAAGCAACAGGGTCAGGCACCGGGGAGCTGTTTTTT. Its protein is CASSQATGSGTGELFF.

V usage is TRBV6-5 and J usage is TRBJ1-2; TRBD1 matches at 10 bases. CDR1 and CDR2 (germline): MNHEY, SVGAGI. The J segment lost 4 bases and the V segment lost 6 bases, leaving 5 bases of the junction unmatched. The CDR3 totals 14 residues. The CDR3 loop is CASRLDRGGYGYTF. In DNA form, the CDR3 reads TGTGCCAGCAGATTGGACAGGGGGGGCTATGGCTACACCTTC.

This chain uses TRBV27 with TRBJ2-3; no clear D gene. V was shortened by 5 bases and J by 1 base, with 7 bases between the two germline ends. The length of the CDR3 is 13 residues. Germline loops: CDR1 MNHEY, CDR2 SMNVEV (reference sequence). CDR3 sequence reads: CASSPSGTDTQYF. For the CDR3, the DNA is TGTGCCAGCAGTCCCTCGGGCACAGATACGCAGTATTTT.

V usage is TRBV15 and J usage is TRBJ1-3; perhaps TRBD1 as D (5 bases). The germline V gene has CDR1 LNHNV and CDR2 YYDKDF (reference sequence). V was clipped by 1 base and J by 3 bases, with 16 bases between them. CDR3 length: 17 residues. The CDR3: CATSRVSGVMFGNTIYF. As DNA, the CDR3 is TGTGCCACCAGCAGAGTTTCGGGGGTTATGTTTGGAAACACCATATATTTT.

CDR3 protein: CASSPGTGYYGYTF. The CDR3 DNA sequence: TGTGCCAGTAGTCCCGGGACAGGGTACTATGGCTACACCTTC. The gene calls are TRBV19 and TRBJ1-2; 9 bases are shared with TRBD1. J was trimmed by 3 bases and V by 5 bases; bases with no gene match: 4. This CDR3 region has 14 residues. The germline V gene encodes CDR1 LNHDA and CDR2 SQIVND (reference sequence).

This clone appeared once. This rearrangement joins TRBV7-2 to TRBJ1-2, with 7 bases aligning to TRBD1. J gave up 0 bases and V 5 bases, and 3 bases lay outside the gene matches. The CDR3 is made up of 14 amino acids. Germline V CDR1 and CDR2: SGHTA, FQGNSA. CDR3 residues: CASSPGQTNYGYTF. The CDR3 DNA sequence: TGTGCCAGCAGCCCGGGACAGACTAACTATGGCTACACCTTC. The whole variable domain, remainder taken from reference TRBV7-2 and TRBJ1-2, is GAGVSQSPSNKVTEKGKDVELRCDPISGHTALYWYRQSLGQGLEFLIYFQGNSAPDKSGLPSDRFSAERTGGSVSTLTIQRTQQEDSAVYLCASSPGQTNYGYTFGSGTRLTVV.

V and J are TRBV19 and TRBJ2-1; D possibly corresponds to TRBD1 (6 bases). This CDR3 has 14 residues. Trimming stripped 1 base from V and 7 bases from J, with 11 bases between. Germline lookup yields CDR1 LNHDA and CDR2 SQIVND (reference sequence). Written as DNA, the CDR3 is TGTGCCAGTAGTATAGGGACAGTTAATAATGAGCAGTTCTTC. Translated: CASSIGTVNNEQFF.

This rearrangement joins TRBV13 to TRBJ2-5, with 7 nucleotides matching TRBD1. The CDR3 length is 15 residues. Losses at the gene ends were 5 bases for V and 1 base for J; bases not matched to a gene: 7. CDR1 PRHDT and CDR2 FYEKMQ come from the germline V gene (reference sequence). This CDR3 is CASSSRGQSQETQYF. The CDR3 bases are TGTGCCAGCAGCAGCCGGGGACAGAGCCAAGAGACCCAGTACTTC.

The chain joins TRBV2 to TRBJ1-4, with D maybe TRBD1 (5 bases). The CDR3 spans 15 residues. V lost 4 bases, J lost 2 bases, and 11 bases lay in between. Germline CDR1 reads SNHLY; CDR2 reads FYNNEI. The CDR3 nucleotides are TGTGCCAGCAGTGTCCAGGGCCCTACTAATGAAAAACTGTTTTTT. Translating it yields CASSVQGPTNEKLFF.

This chain uses TRBV30 with TRBJ2-7; D might be TRBD2 (7 bases). Trimming cost V 3 bases and J 6 bases, with 15 bases left between them. Germline CDR1 and CDR2: GTSNPN and SVGIG (reference sequence). The CDR3 sequence is 13 residues long. The CDR3 here is CAWSSPGGSEQYF. CDR3 coding DNA: TGTGCCTGGAGCTCCCCGGGGGGCAGCGAGCAGTACTTC.

A few counts support this clone. The CDR3 region is CASSPINHRQGAQSGELFF. CDR3 coding DNA: TGTGCCAGCAGCCCTATTAACCATCGACAGGGGGCGCAATCCGGGGAGCTGTTTTTT. The chain combines TRBV5-4 with TRBJ2-2; 10 bases map to TRBD1. The CDR3 length is 19 residues. Germline CDR1 and CDR2: SGHNT and YYREEE (reference sequence). After removal of 4 bases from V and 6 bases from J, the junction contained 18 bases not matched to a gene.

This chain joins TRBV19 and TRBJ2-2; 9 positions match TRBD2. CDR3 size: 15 residues. The germline V gene has CDR1 LNHDA and CDR2 SQIVND (reference sequence). The J segment lost 4 bases and the V segment lost 3 bases, leaving 3 bases of the junction unmatched. The CDR3 nucleotides read TGTGCCAGTAGTATCGCGGGAGGGGGCACCGGGGAGCTGTTTTTT. It encodes CASSIAGGGTGELFF.